Here is one TCR beta chain with its context. A single count supports this clone. Its cognate antigen has yet to be identified. The record has no base qualities; no much larger clone is one base away. This sample is part of a study of shared clonotypes between healthy human individuals (dated by TCRdb to 2018 to 2020). At the level of the whole study: The cohort comprised a couple of women and a few men aged 18 to 49 years. To estimate repertoire size and how much clonotypes are shared between individuals, the study performed deep sequencing of blood TCR repertoires from a few healthy adults. For each donor, three plates each were used for CD4 naive and CD4 memory, two plates were used for CD8 naive, and one plate was used for CD8 memory. Leukapheresis yielded between about 0.9 and 9 billion PBMCs per donor. To increase sequencing depth and limit assay-specific biases, different laboratories used diverse techniques to prepare libraries and sequence TCR repertoires. Paper-wide results and their limitations: Pairwise subsampling indicated that sequencing depth was expected to affect the degree of clonotype sharing among donors. The small number of donors limited the genetic and exposure-history diversity represented. Larger estimated clonotype richness was generally found for naive subsets than for memory subsets. Only blood was sampled, and tissue TCR repertoires likely differ from those in blood. Compared with non-shared clonotypes, clonotypes shared by all four sorted-subset donors had higher generation probabilities. Even with the large sequencing depth, rarefaction of the sorted-subset datasets indicated that sequencing was incomplete. Approximately 5% of naive CD4, around 3.6% of naive CD8, around 2.3% of memory CD4, and 0.35% to 0.5% of memory CD8 clonotypes were shared across several donors.

Donors were healthy HIV-negative adults with no recently reported acute infections or vaccinations. Every donor was a Caucasian adult residing in Nashville, Tennessee, USA. CD4+ T cells were enriched through magnetic negative selection, after which naive cells were positively selected on CD45RA and the remaining negative fraction served as the memory subset. Blood was collected by leukapheresis, and PBMCs were isolated by Ficoll-Histopaque density gradient centrifugation and then cryopreserved in liquid nitrogen vapor phase. Purity and quantity of every magnetically sorted T cell population were checked by analytical flow cytometry. Genomic DNA was isolated from every sorted fraction and measured by UV absorbance on a Nanodrop 2000c. Using the deep immunoSEQ assay, TCR CDR3 regions were amplified from genomic DNA by multiplex PCR. Genomic DNA extracted from each cell subset was distributed evenly over all wells of several immunoSEQ 96-well plates, and each plate served as one replicate. For sorted subsets, approximately 210 ng of genomic DNA, equivalent to some 33,000 T cell genomes, went into each replicate PCR. Purified libraries were quantified with a Qubit 3.0 fluorometer, sized on a Bioanalyzer 2100, and re-quantified with the KAPA Library Quantification kit. Each immunoSEQ 96-well plate was sequenced on its own single-read 150-cycle Illumina NextSeq 550 flow cell. On the authors' methods: Because the immunoSEQ output included only junctional sequences and no quality scores, the filtering could not be the same as the filtering used for full-length reads. Sequences were annotated with PyIR, a Python wrapper for IgBLAST v1.9, using IMGT germline references to assign V/J genes and CDR3. Reads were filtered out if the reads had weak V/J assignments (E-value above 1e-6), no CDR3, stop codons, out-of-frame junctions, or ambiguous translated residues. V3J clonotypes were defined by identical inferred V gene, J gene, and CDR3 amino acid sequence. Percentage overlap between repertoires was computed as shared unique clonotypes divided by the size of the smaller repertoire. RTK rarefaction, the Chao1 estimator, and Recon v2.1 estimates of unobserved clonotypes were used to assess repertoire richness. Generation probabilities were computed with OLGA for all TCRbeta clonotypes obtained by the gDNA method from four donors. The immuneACCESS repertoire file appears here via TCRdb, limited to in-frame rearrangements. These files lack a portion of the clones; in checked studies, under half of the deficit traces to unresolved V genes, and the cause of the others is not known. V and J calls and clone size are copied from that table; D and trimming were computed from the DNA. Present in this sample are over a million clones, approximately 98.5% of which were seen just once. Jointly, the top ten make up approximately 0.4% of the sample.

The material sequenced was naive CD4+ T cells sorted from blood. The label giving this sample's cell subset or site can be read as: CD45RA+ positively selected. The origin of this receptor is a man aged 25-45 years in good health.

The DNA sequence reads TGTGCCAGCAGCCCAGGGGGGTCCTCCTACGAGCAGTACTTC. Its coded protein is CASSPGGSSYEQYF. The V and J genes are TRBV5-6 and TRBJ2-7, with TRBD1 perhaps the D gene, on 7 matching bases. Based on the germline V gene, the CDR1 and CDR2 sequences are SGHDT and YYEEEE. Trimming at the junction amounts to 4 bases on V and 0 bases on J, and the germline ends lie 11 bases apart. The cysteine opens and the phenylalanine closes a CDR3 of 14 amino acids. Only CDR3 DNA remains: 42 bases, in frame from the first base. With the rest looked up from the reference TRBV5-6 and TRBJ2-7 genes rather than sequenced, the full variable domain is DAGVTQSPTHLIKTRGQQVTLRCSPKSGHDTVSWYQQALGQGPQFIFQYYEEEERQRGNFPDRFSGHQFPNYSSELNVNALLLGDSALYLCASSPGGSSYEQYFGPGTRLTVT.